The 5 T cell receptor beta chains in this list originate from one sample, sequenced in a study of Tregs in tolerant kidney transplant recipients (dated by TCRdb to the late 2010s). Libraries were constructed by the immunoSEQ multiplex PCR assay. This is the immuneACCESS table as TCRdb keeps it, with only in-frame sequences that have V and J called. A part of the clones is gone; compared with another copy, unresolved V genes explain less than half, and the rest is unexplained. The sample's clone listing holds under 55,000 clones. Under 0.9% of the sample rests with the top ten. The intended sense of this specimen's time point label: blood sample drawn before combined kidney and bone marrow transplant. Sequenced here: CD4+ T cells from blood, sampled before the transplant. The origin of the receptors is a human donor who received a combined kidney and bone marrow transplant.

Points on this clone: Coverage ceases 3 residues before the CDR3 finishes, and the germline J gene fills in the end. The chain employs TRBV19 and TRBJ1-1; TRBD1 agrees at 11 bases. The germline V gene encodes CDR1 LNHDA and CDR2 SQIVND (reference sequence). The CDR3 extends over 17 amino acids. V lost 5 bases, J lost 5 bases, and 13 bases stayed unmatched. CDR3: CASSPRTGGAGLTEAFF. Partial CDR3 DNA: TGTGCCAGTAGTCCCCGGACAGGGGGCGCCGGTTTGACTGAA.

With regard to this clone: The CDR3 end falls 3 residues outside the read, so it is completed with the germline J gene. This rearrangement joins TRBV5-5 to TRBJ2-4; D remains ambiguous. CDR3 length equals 13 residues. V was pared by 2 bases and J by 0 bases, with 3 bases between. CDR1 and CDR2 (germline): SGHKS, YYEKEE (reference sequence). The part of the CDR3 DNA that was read is TGTGCCAGCAGCTTCTTAGCCAAAAACATT. This codes for CASSFLAKNI. In full, the CDR3 reads CASSFLAKNIQYF.

Regarding this clone: Read sequence stops 3 residues before the CDR3 end, and the germline J gene provides the missing end. The chain is built from TRBV5-4 and TRBJ2-2; D not certain. The V end was cut by 4 bases, the J end by 4 bases, with 11 bases between. CDR1 is SGHNT, CDR2 YYREEE, per germline (reference sequence). The CDR3 covers 14 residues. The part of the CDR3 DNA that was read is TGTGCCAGCAGCATAACCTATGGCACCGGGGAG. This sequence encodes CASSITYGTGE. The CDR3 in full is CASSITYGTGELFF.

In the case of this clone: The sequenced fragment ends 3 residues before the CDR3 boundary, so the rest is inferred from the germline J gene. The rearrangement joins TRBV30 to TRBJ1-2; D ambiguous. Germline V gene data show CDR1 as GTSNPN and CDR2 as SVGIG (reference sequence). The ends were cut back, 3 bases at V and 7 bases at J, with 9 bases in the middle. This CDR3 is 11 amino acids long. Incomplete CDR3 DNA: TGTGCCTGGAGCGGCGGGTTTGGC. Residues: CAWSGGFG. The whole CDR3 reads CAWSGGFGYTF. The whole variable domain, remainder taken from reference TRBV30 and TRBJ1-2, is SQTIHQWPATLVQPVGSPLSLECTVEGTSNPNLYWYRQAAGRGLQLLFYSVGIGQISSEVPQNLSASRPQDRQFILSSKKLLLSDSGFYLCAWSGGFGYTFGSGTRLTVV.

A word on this clone: The read ends 3 residues before the CDR3 terminus; that terminus is restored from the germline J gene. V usage is TRBV5-1 and J usage is TRBJ1-1, with a tentative D call TRBD1 (5 bases). The V end lost 0 bases, the J end lost 1 base, and 10 bases lay between the germline ends. The CDR3 extends over 15 amino acids. Germline CDR1 is SGHRS and CDR2 is YFSETQ. CDR3 in amino acids: CASSLGPGGNTEAFF. CDR3 bases read: TGCGCCAGCAGCTTGGGCCCGGGGGGGAACACTGAA.